This T cell receptor beta chain was recovered during a study of T-cell reconstitution after alpha-beta-depleted transplantation in children. Preparation of the TCRbeta library was carried out with unique molecular identifiers. TCRdb re-called the PCR reads with MiXCR, one entry per CDR3 protein. The data show hundreds of thousands of distinct CDR3 sequences, approximately 16% seen once. Germline V gene lookup returns CDR1 LNHDA and CDR2 SQIVND (reference sequence). There are 14 residues in the CDR3. V lost 3 bases, J lost 1 base, and 9 bases lay in between. The chain is built from TRBV19 and TRBJ1-1; tentative D call: TRBD1 (6 bases). This TCR was recovered from a human donor who donated a stem cell graft to a child with acute lymphoblastic leukemia. The starting material was PBMCs from the stem cell graft donor, obtained from the stem cell graft. The CDR3 DNA sequence: TGTGCCAGTAGTATCGGACAGACGAACACTGAAGCTTTCTTT. Its translation: CASSIGQTNTEAFF.